Listed below are T cell receptor beta chains from one sample, sequenced in a study of cytomegalovirus exposure and HLA in healthy donors. The table came from immunoSEQ multiplex PCR; TCRdb's copy has only in-frame clones and leaves some out. The sample holds fewer than 150,000 clones; roughly 80% are singletons and the top ten take approximately 1.2%. The sequenced material came from PBMCs. The receptors were sampled from a man over 45 in good health and CMV-seronegative. CDR3s include the opening cysteine and the closing phenylalanine or tryptophan. A D gene is named only where the DNA matches it firmly. Clone size is stated in some rows and not others, as once, few, many or a class when expanded.

NA	TRBV28	TRBJ2-4	14	NA	CASSGQGIKNIQYF	TGTGCCAGCAGTGGGCAGGGAATCAAAAACATTCAGTACTTC
NA	TRBV7-9	TRBJ1-2	12	NA	CASSFGQGGYTF	TGTGCCAGCAGCTTCGGACAAGGTGGCTACACCTTC
TRBD2	TRBV7-2	TRBJ2-5	15	NA	CASSSSGRIGETQYF	TGTGCCAGCTCGTCGAGCGGGAGGATAGGAGAGACCCAGTACTTC
NA	TRBV27	TRBJ2-5	14	NA	CASRTGGMRETQYF	TGTGCCAGCAGAACAGGCGGGATGCGGGAGACCCAGTACTTC
TRBD1	TRBV19	TRBJ1-2	15	NA	CASSSQGQGNYGYTF	TGTGCCAGTAGTTCACAAGGACAGGGGAACTATGGCTACACCTTC
TRBD1	TRBV6-5	TRBJ2-1	15	NA	CASSSWATGWNEQFF	TGTGCCAGCAGTTCCTGGGCGACAGGGTGGAATGAGCAGTTCTTC
NA	TRBV30	TRBJ1-1	13	NA	CAWSVGGGTEAFF	TGTGCCTGGAGTGTGGGGGGAGGCACTGAAGCTTTCTTT
NA	TRBV2	TRBJ1-5	15	once	CASSRGERGNQPQHF	TGTGCCAGCAGCCGGGGGGAACGGGGAAATCAGCCCCAGCATTTT
NA	TRBV2	TRBJ1-5	14	NA	CASSEEGGNQPQHF	TGTGCCAGCAGTGAGGAGGGAGGCAATCAGCCCCAGCATTTT
TRBD1	TRBV29-1	TRBJ2-2	15	NA	CSVKHGTGGTGELFF	TGCAGCGTCAAGCACGGGACAGGGGGCACCGGGGAGCTGTTTTTT
TRBD2	TRBV7-3	TRBJ2-1	17	once	CASSLRSSGAPNNEQFF	TGTGCCAGCAGCTTAAGGTCTAGCGGCGCTCCCAACAATGAGCAGTTCTTC
TRBD1	TRBV6-1	TRBJ2-7	13	NA	CASSPGQFYEQYF	TGTGCCAGCAGTCCGGGACAGTTCTACGAGCAGTACTTC
NA	TRBV29-1	TRBJ2-2	14	NA	CSVRLDRNTGELFF	TGCAGCGTTCGGCTAGATCGGAACACCGGGGAGCTGTTTTTT
NA	TRBV14	TRBJ1-1	19	few	CASSRNDQPGHFMNTEAFF	TGTGCCAGCAGCCGCAACGATCAACCGGGACACTTCATGAACACTGAAGCTTTCTTT
TRBD2	TRBV7-7	TRBJ2-1	16	NA	CASSLGRESSYNEQFF	TGTGCTAGCAGCTTAGGGAGGGAGAGCTCCTACAATGAGCAGTTCTTC
TRBD1	TRBV6-4	TRBJ2-3	15	NA	CASSDRTGGADTQYF	TGTGCCAGCAGTGACCGGACAGGGGGCGCAGATACGCAGTATTTT
TRBD1	TRBV28	TRBJ2-1	15	NA	CASSPPGQINNEQFF	TGTGCCAGCAGTCCACCGGGACAGATAAACAATGAGCAGTTCTTC
TRBD1	TRBV4-1	TRBJ2-7	15	NA	CASSQTQGDPYEQYF	TGCGCCAGCAGCCAGACACAGGGGGATCCCTACGAGCAGTACTTC
NA	TRBV7-2	TRBJ2-2	12	NA	CASSLSSGELFF	TGTGCCAGCAGCTTATCGTCCGGGGAGCTGTTTTTT
TRBD2	TRBV19	TRBJ2-2	16	once	CASSLYSGRNTGELFF	TGTGCCAGTAGTTTATATAGCGGGAGGAACACCGGGGAGCTGTTTTTT
TRBD1	TRBV28	TRBJ1-1	15	NA	CASLRGRGRNTEAFF	TGTGCCAGCCTCAGGGGGCGGGGCAGGAACACTGAAGCTTTCTTT
NA	TRBV27	TRBJ2-1	13	NA	CASREGGFGEQFF	TGTGCCAGCAGGGAGGGGGGGTTCGGGGAGCAGTTCTTC
NA	TRBV14	TRBJ2-1	14	NA	CASSPSPLGGEQFF	TGTGCCAGCAGCCCCTCGCCTCTAGGGGGTGAGCAGTTCTTC
TRBD2	TRBV29-1	TRBJ2-1	14	NA	CSAELAGVNNEQFF	TGCAGCGCAGAACTAGCGGGAGTTAACAATGAGCAGTTCTTC
NA	TRBV7-6	TRBJ1-4	13	NA	CASSLRQREKLFF	TGTGCCAGCAGCTTACGACAGAGAGAAAAACTGTTTTTT
NA	TRBV10-1	TRBJ2-3	17	NA	CASSATHRDLIEDTQYF	TGCGCCAGCAGCGCGACCCACCGGGACTTAATTGAAGATACGCAGTATTTT
TRBD1	TRBV7-3	TRBJ2-2	16	few	CASSSWTGAMSGELFF	TGTGCCAGCAGCTCCTGGACAGGGGCTATGTCCGGGGAGCTGTTTTTT
NA	TRBV10-2	TRBJ1-5	14	NA	CASTPQNSNQPQHF	TGCGCCAGCACGCCCCAGAATAGCAATCAGCCCCAGCATTTT
TRBD1	TRBV7-2	TRBJ2-1	15	NA	CASSFYDDRADEQFF	TGTGCCAGCAGCTTTTATGACGACAGGGCCGATGAGCAGTTCTTC
TRBD1	TRBV9	TRBJ2-2	16	few	CASSYGQGLNTGELFF	TGTGCCAGCAGCTACGGACAGGGTTTGAACACCGGGGAGCTGTTTTTT
NA	TRBV10-3	TRBJ2-7	11	NA	CAIRALDEQYF	TGTGCCATCAGGGCCCTGGACGAGCAGTACTTC
TRBD1	TRBV11-1	TRBJ2-7	15	NA	CASSLADRATYEQYF	TGTGCCAGCAGCTTAGCCGACAGGGCAACCTACGAGCAGTACTTC
TRBD2	TRBV7-8	TRBJ2-3	15	NA	CASSLNGRAWDTQYF	TGTGCCAGCAGCTTAAACGGGAGGGCATGGGATACGCAGTATTTT
TRBD2	TRBV2	TRBJ2-3	15	NA	CASSEGLARTDTQYF	TGTGCCAGCAGTGAAGGACTAGCGCGCACAGATACGCAGTATTTT
NA	TRBV5-5	TRBJ2-7	13	NA	CASSTSPSYEQYF	TGTGCCAGCAGTACTTCCCCCTCCTACGAGCAGTACTTC
NA	TRBV6-5	TRBJ2-2	14	NA	CASSYRGRTGELFF	TGTGCCAGCAGTTACCGGGGGAGGACCGGGGAGCTGTTTTTT
NA	TRBV7-9	TRBJ1-4	14	NA	CASSLAARNEKLFF	TGTGCCAGCAGCTTAGCGGCCCGTAATGAAAAACTGTTTTTT
NA	TRBV18	TRBJ2-1	18	NA	CASSPPSWGDVSYNEQFF	TGTGCCAGCTCACCACCCTCCTGGGGCGACGTCTCCTACAATGAGCAGTTCTTC
NA	TRBV2	TRBJ1-1	14	few	CASSVAAVVTEAFF	TGTGCCAGCAGTGTTGCTGCGGTAGTCACTGAAGCTTTCTTT
TRBD1	TRBV4-1	TRBJ1-2	15	NA	CASSRYRDSNYGYTF	TGCGCCAGCAGCCGGTACCGGGACAGTAACTATGGCTACACCTTC
TRBD1	TRBV6-5	TRBJ2-7	14	NA	CASARDREIIEQYF	TGTGCCAGCGCCCGGGACAGGGAGATTATCGAGCAGTACTTC
TRBD2	TRBV5-1	TRBJ2-1	16	NA	CASSLGASGNYNEQFF	TGCGCCAGCAGCTTGGGGGCTAGCGGGAATTACAATGAGCAGTTCTTC
TRBD1	TRBV6-1	TRBJ1-2	13	NA	CASSSTGYGGYTF	TGTGCCAGCAGTTCGACAGGGTATGGCGGCTACACCTTC
NA	TRBV14	TRBJ1-2	14	NA	CASSQEAGYYGYTF	TGTGCCAGCAGCCAAGAAGCGGGTTACTATGGCTACACCTTC
TRBD2	TRBV28	TRBJ2-1	16	few	CASSSLTSGSYNEQFF	TGTGCCAGCAGTTCCCTGACTAGCGGGAGCTACAATGAGCAGTTCTTC
TRBD2	TRBV15	TRBJ2-7	14	NA	CATKPGLATYEQYF	TGTGCCACCAAACCGGGACTAGCGACCTACGAGCAGTACTTC
TRBD2	TRBV6-1	TRBJ2-7	16	NA	CASSEATSSGKGEQYF	TGTGCCAGCAGTGAAGCGACTAGCTCGGGTAAGGGCGAGCAGTACTTC
NA	TRBV19	TRBJ2-3	13	NA	CASSSQRRDTQYF	TGTGCCAGTAGTTCCCAGCGGAGAGATACGCAGTATTTT
TRBD1	TRBV11-1	TRBJ2-7	16	NA	CASSLRPGTGTYEQYF	TGTGCCAGCAGTTTAAGACCCGGGACAGGGACCTACGAGCAGTACTTC
NA	TRBV2	TRBJ2-5	15	NA	CASSSLTGTLETQYF	TGTGCCAGCAGTTCATTGACAGGCACTTTGGAGACCCAGTACTTC
TRBD1	TRBV19	TRBJ2-7	15	NA	CASSTPDRVYGEQYF	TGTGCCAGTAGTACCCCGGACAGGGTATATGGCGAGCAGTACTTC
NA	TRBV19	TRBJ2-7	14	NA	CASSIELEAHEQYF	TGTGCCAGTAGTATTGAACTAGAGGCCCACGAGCAGTACTTC
TRBD1	TRBV19	TRBJ2-1	14	many	CASRGHRSYNEQFF	TGTGCCAGCAGGGGGCACCGGTCCTACAATGAGCAGTTCTTC
NA	TRBV7-9	TRBJ2-1	11	NA	CASSDSLTGFF	TGTGCCAGCAGCGATAGCCTCACTGGGTTCTTC
NA	TRBV11-2	TRBJ2-5	14	NA	CASSSRPARETQYF	TGTGCCAGCAGCTCCAGGCCGGCCCGAGAGACCCAGTACTTC
TRBD1	TRBV27	TRBJ1-2	14	NA	CASSGTGLNYGYTF	TGTGCCAGCAGTGGGACAGGCCTTAACTATGGCTACACCTTC
TRBD2	TRBV7-9	TRBJ2-1	14	NA	CASSLIGAGVRPFF	TGTGCCAGCAGCTTAATTGGCGCGGGAGTCCGTCCGTTCTTC
TRBD2	TRBV11-3	TRBJ2-5	15	NA	CASSPTSGADGTQYF	TGTGCCAGCAGCCCGACTAGCGGGGCCGACGGGACCCAGTACTTC
NA	TRBV30	TRBJ1-4	13	NA	CACQEDTNEKLFF	TGTGCCTGCCAGGAGGATACTAATGAAAAACTGTTTTTT
TRBD2	TRBV7-9	TRBJ2-1	15	NA	CASRRGGSSYNEQFF	TGTGCCAGCAGGCGTGGCGGGAGCTCCTACAATGAGCAGTTCTTC